The present entry profiles one T cell receptor beta chain with its context. Germline loops: CDR1 GTSNPN, CDR2 SVGIG (reference sequence). The CDR3 runs 12 residues. With 0 bases removed from V and 2 bases from J, the gap between germline ends came to 5 bases. These data originate in a study of technical replicates of blood from several donors. Sequencing was performed with immunoSEQ multiplex PCR; in TCRdb, only in-frame clones are kept and a portion is missing. The table records about 81,000 clones, roughly 95% of them present only once. Sequencing was carried out using T cells isolated from PBMCs. The sequence came from a human donor in good health. V is TRBV30 and J is TRBJ2-7, with D possibly being TRBD1 (5 bases). CDR3 sequence reads: CAWSVQAYEQYF. Written as DNA, the CDR3 is TGTGCCTGGAGTGTACAGGCCTACGAGCAGTACTTC.